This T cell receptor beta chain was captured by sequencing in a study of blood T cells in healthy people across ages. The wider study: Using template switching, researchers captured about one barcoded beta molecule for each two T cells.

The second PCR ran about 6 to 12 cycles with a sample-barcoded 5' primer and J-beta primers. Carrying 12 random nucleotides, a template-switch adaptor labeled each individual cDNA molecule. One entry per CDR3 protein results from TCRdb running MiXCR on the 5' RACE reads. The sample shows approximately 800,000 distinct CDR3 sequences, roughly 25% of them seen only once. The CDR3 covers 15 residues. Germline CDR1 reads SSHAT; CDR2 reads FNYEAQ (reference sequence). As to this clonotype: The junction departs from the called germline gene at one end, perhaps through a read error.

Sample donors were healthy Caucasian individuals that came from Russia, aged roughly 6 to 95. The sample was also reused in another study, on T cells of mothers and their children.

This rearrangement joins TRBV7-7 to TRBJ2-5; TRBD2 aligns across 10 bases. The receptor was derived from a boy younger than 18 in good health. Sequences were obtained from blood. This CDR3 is CASSFSGGNKETQYF. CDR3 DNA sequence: TGTGCTAGCAGCTTTAGCGGGGGGAATAAAGAGACCCAGTACTTC.